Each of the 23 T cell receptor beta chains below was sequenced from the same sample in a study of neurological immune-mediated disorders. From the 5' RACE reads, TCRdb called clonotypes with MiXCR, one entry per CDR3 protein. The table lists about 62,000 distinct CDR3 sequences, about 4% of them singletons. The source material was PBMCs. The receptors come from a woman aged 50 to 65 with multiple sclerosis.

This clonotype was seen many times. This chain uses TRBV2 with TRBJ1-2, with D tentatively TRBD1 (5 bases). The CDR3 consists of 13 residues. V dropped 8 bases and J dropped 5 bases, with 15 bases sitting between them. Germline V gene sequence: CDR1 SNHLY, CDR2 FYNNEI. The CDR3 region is CASQPGRMYGYTF. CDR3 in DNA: TGTGCCAGCCAACCGGGACGGATGTATGGCTACACCTTC.

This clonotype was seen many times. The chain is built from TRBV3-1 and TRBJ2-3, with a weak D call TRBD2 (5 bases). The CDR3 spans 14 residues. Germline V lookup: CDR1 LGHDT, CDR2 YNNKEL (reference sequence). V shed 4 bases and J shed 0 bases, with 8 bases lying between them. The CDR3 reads CASSLWTSTDTQYF. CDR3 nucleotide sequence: TGTGCCAGCAGCCTTTGGACTAGCACAGATACGCAGTATTTT.

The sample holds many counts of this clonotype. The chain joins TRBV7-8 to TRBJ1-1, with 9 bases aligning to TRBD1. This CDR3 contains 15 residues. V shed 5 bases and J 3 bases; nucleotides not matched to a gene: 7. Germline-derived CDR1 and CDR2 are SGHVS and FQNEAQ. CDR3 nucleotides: TGTGCCAGCAGCGACCGGACAGGGGTATACACTGAAGCTTTCTTT. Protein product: CASSDRTGVYTEAFF. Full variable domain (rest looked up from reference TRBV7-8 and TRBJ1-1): GAGVSQSPRYKVAKRGQDVALRCDPISGHVSLFWYQQALGQGPEFLTYFQNEAQLDKSGLPSDRFFAERPEGSVSTLKIQRTQQEDSAVYLCASSDRTGVYTEAFFGQGTRLTVV.

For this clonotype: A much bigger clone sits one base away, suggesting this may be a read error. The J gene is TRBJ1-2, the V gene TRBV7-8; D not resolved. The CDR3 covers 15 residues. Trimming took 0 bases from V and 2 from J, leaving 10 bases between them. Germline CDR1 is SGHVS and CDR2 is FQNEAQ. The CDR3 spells CASSLAPERNYGYTF. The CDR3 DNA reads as TGTGCCAGCAGCTTAGCGCCGGAAAGGAACTATGGCTACACCTTC.

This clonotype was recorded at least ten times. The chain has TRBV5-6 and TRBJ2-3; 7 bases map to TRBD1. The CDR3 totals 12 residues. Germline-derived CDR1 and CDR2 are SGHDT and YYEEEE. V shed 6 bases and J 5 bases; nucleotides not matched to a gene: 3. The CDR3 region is CASKGQRDTQYF. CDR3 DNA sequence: TGTGCCAGCAAGGGACAGCGAGATACGCAGTATTTT.

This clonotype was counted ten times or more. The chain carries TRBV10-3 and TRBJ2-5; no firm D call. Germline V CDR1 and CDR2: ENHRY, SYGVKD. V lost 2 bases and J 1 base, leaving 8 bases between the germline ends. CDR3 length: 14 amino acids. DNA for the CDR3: TGTGCCATCAGTGAGAGGCAGACCCAAGAGACCCAGTACTTC. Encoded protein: CAISERQTQETQYF.

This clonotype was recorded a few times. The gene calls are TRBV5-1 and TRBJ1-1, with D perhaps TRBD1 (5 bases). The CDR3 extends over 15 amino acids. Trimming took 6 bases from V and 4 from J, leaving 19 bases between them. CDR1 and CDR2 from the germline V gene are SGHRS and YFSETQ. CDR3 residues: CASNSQGGGSTEAFF. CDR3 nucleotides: TGCGCCAGCAACTCTCAGGGCGGAGGGAGCACTGAAGCTTTCTTT.

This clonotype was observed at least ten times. Here the CDR3 reads CSARDRDYGYTF. CDR3 bases: TGCAGTGCTAGAGACAGGGACTATGGCTACACCTTC. V is TRBV20-1 and J is TRBJ1-2; perhaps TRBD1 as D (5 bases). CDR3 length: 12 residues. V was clipped by 0 bases and J by 3 bases, with 5 bases between them. The germline CDR1 and CDR2 sequences are DFQATT and SNEGSKA (reference sequence).

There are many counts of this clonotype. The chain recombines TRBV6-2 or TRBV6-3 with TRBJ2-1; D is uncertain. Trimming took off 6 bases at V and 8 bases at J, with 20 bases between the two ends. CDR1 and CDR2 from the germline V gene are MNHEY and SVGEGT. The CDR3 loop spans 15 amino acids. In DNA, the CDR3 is TGTGCCAGCAGAGGTCTGGGCCTCTTTGTCCATGAGCAGTTCTTC. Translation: CASRGLGLFVHEQFF.

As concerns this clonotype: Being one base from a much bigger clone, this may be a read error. The CDR3 region is CASSWEGISSPLNF. The DNA for the CDR3 is TGTGCCAGCAGCTGGGAAGGGATAAGCTCACCCCTCAACTTT. The chain recombines TRBV7-2 with TRBJ1-6; D is ambiguous. This CDR3 is built from 14 residues. Per germline, CDR1 SGHTA and CDR2 FQGNSA.

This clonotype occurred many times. CDR3 coding DNA: TGTGCCAGTAAGGACAGGGGGCTTTACGAGCAGTACTTC. It specifies CASKDRGLYEQYF. The chain employs TRBV7-8 and TRBJ2-7; TRBD1 matches at 11 bases. The trim removed 9 bases at V and 4 bases at J, leaving 5 bases unmatched. Germline V lookup: CDR1 SGHVS, CDR2 FQNEAQ. This CDR3 is built from 13 residues.

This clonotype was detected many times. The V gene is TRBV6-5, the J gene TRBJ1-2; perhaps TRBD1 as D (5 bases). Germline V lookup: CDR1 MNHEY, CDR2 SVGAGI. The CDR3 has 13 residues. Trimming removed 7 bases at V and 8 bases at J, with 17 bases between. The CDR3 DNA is TGTGCCAGCAAGAAAGCAGGGTCGGGAGGCTACACCTTC. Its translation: CASKKAGSGGYTF.

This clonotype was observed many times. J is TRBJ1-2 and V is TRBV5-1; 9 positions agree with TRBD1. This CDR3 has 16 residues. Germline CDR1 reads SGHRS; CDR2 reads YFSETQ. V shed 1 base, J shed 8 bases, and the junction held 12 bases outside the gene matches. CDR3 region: CASSLQTQGQGGGYTF. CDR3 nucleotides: TGCGCCAGCAGCTTGCAAACCCAGGGACAGGGCGGCGGCTACACCTTC.

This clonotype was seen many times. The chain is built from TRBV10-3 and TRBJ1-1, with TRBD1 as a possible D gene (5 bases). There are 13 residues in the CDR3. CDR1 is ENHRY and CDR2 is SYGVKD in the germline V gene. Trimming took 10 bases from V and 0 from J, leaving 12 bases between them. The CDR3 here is CATTDIMNTEAFF. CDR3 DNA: TGTGCCACTACGGACATTATGAACACTGAAGCTTTCTTT.

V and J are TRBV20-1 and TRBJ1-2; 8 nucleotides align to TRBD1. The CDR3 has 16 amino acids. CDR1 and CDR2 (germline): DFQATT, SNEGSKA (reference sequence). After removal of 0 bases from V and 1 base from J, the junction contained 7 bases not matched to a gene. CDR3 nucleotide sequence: TGCAGTGCTAGAGAGCAGGGGGCCCTCTTTAACTATGGCTACACCTTC. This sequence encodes CSAREQGALFNYGYTF.

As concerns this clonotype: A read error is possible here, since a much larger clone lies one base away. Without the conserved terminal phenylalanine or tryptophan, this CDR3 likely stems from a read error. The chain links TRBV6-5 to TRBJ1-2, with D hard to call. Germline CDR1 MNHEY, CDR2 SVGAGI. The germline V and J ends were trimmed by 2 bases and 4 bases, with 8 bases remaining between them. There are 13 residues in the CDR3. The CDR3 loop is CASSYRPSYGYTV. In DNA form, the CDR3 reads TGTGCCAGCAGTTACAGACCAAGCTATGGCTACACCGTC.

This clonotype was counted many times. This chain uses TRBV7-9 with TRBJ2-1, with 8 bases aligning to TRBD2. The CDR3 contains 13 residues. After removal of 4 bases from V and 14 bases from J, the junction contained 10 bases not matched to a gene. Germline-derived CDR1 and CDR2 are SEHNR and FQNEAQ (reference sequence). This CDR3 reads CASSSSGGQKKFF. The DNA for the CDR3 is TGTGCCAGCAGCTCATCGGGGGGGCAAAAGAAGTTCTTC.

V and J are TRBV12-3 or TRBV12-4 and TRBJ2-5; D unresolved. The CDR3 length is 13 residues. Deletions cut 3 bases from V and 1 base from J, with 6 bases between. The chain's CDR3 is CASSLGFQETQYF. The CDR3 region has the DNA TGTGCCAGCAGTTTGGGTTTCCAAGAGACCCAGTACTTC.

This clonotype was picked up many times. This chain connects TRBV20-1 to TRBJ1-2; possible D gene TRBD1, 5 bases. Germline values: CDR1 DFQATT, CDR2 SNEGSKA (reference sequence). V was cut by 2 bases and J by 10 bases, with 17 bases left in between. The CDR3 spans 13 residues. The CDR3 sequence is CSARPDSSQHYTF. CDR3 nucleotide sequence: TGCAGTGCTAGACCCGACAGTTCCCAACACTACACCTTC.

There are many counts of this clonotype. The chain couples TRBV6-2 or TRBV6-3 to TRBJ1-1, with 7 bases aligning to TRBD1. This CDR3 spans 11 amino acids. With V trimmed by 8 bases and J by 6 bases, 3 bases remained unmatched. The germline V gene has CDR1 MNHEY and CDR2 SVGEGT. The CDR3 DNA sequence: TGTGCCAGCGCGAGGGGGCCTGAAGCTTTCTTT. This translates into CASARGPEAFF.

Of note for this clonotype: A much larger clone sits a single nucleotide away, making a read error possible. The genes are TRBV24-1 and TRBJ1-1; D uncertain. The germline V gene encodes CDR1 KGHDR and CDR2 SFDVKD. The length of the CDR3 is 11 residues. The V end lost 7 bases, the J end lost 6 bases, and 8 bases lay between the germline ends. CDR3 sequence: CATRKGSEAFF. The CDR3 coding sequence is TGTGCCACCAGGAAGGGTTCTGAAGCTTTCTTT.

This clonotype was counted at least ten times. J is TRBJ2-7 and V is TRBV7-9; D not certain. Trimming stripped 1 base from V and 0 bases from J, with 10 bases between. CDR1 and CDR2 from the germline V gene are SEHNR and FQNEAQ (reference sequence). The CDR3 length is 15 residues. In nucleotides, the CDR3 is TGTGCCAGCAGCTTAGGAGACGGAAACTCCTACGAGCAGTACTTC. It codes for CASSLGDGNSYEQYF.

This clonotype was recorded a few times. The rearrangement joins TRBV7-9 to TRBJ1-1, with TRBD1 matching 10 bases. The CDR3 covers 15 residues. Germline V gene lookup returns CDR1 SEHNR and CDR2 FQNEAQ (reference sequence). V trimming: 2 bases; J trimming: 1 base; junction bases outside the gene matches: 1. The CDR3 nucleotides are TGTGCCAGCAGCTTAAGACAGGGGGCGAACACTGAAGCTTTCTTT. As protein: CASSLRQGANTEAFF.